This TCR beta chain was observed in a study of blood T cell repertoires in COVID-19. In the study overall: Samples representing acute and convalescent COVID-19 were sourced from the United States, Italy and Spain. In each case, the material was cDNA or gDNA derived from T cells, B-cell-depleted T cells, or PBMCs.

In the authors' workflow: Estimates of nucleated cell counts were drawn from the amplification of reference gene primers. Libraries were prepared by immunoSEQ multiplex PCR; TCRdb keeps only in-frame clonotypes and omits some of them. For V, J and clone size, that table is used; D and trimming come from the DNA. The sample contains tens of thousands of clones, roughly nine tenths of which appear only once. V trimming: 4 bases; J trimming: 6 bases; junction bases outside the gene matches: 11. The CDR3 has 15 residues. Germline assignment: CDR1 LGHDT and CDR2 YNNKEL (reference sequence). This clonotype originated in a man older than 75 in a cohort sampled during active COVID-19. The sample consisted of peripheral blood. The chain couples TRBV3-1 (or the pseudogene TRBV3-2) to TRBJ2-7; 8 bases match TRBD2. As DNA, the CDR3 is TGTGCCAGCAGCCCCTTGGTGGGGCTAGCGGGCGAGCAGTACTTC. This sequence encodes CASSPLVGLAGEQYF.